The next 2 T cell receptor beta chains were all read from a single sample in a study of blood T cells in healthy people across ages. Primed by a sample-barcoded 5' primer and a J-beta primer mix, a second PCR proceeded for about 7 to 11 cycles. TCRdb analysed the 5' RACE reads with MiXCR anew, one entry per CDR3 protein. The table includes approximately 940,000 distinct CDR3 sequences, about 44% detected once. Sample: blood. The receptors come from a man aged 25-45 years in good health.

The CDR3 region has the DNA TGTGCCAGCACCGCGGGGGTTTATGGCTACACCTTC. Protein product: CASTAGVYGYTF. This chain joins TRBV12-3 or TRBV12-4 and TRBJ1-2, with D perhaps TRBD1 (5 bases). The CDR3 is 12 amino acids. V was pared by 7 bases and J by 5 bases, with 11 bases between.

This sequence joins TRBV6-6 and TRBJ2-3; D is possibly TRBD1 (6 bases). Germline CDR1 is MNHNY and CDR2 is SVGAGI (reference sequence). V was shortened by 7 bases and J by 1 base, with 12 bases between the two germline ends. This CDR3 contains 14 residues. The CDR3: CASTFEGGTDTQYF. CDR3 bases: TGTGCCAGCACGTTCGAGGGGGGCACAGATACGCAGTATTTT.